The 11 T cell receptor beta chains reported below all come from one sample, sequenced in a study of CD4+ T cells in melanoma. Here immunoSEQ multiplex PCR was the method, and the copy in TCRdb shows in-frame clones only, minus some. The sample contains more than 20,000 clones, around 80% of which appear only once. These receptors were taken from a human donor with melanoma.

Notes on this clone: One end of the junction does not line up with germline, which may come from a read error. The gene calls are TRBV30 and TRBJ1-2, with D possibly matching TRBD1 (6 bases). Germline V lookup: CDR1 GTSNPN, CDR2 SVGIG (reference sequence). The CDR3 loop spans 12 amino acids. DNA for the CDR3: TGTGCCTGGAGTAGTTCGACAGGTCGTATCTCCTTC. As protein: CAWSSSTGRISF.

The chain uses TRBV2 and TRBJ1-2; D remains unclear. Trimming stripped 3 bases from V and 3 bases from J, with 5 bases between. Germline V lookup: CDR1 SNHLY, CDR2 FYNNEI. The CDR3 has 12 residues. The CDR3 DNA reads TGTGCCAGCAGTGAGGTACACTATGGCTACACCTTC. This translates into CASSEVHYGYTF.

The rearrangement uses TRBV7-9 and TRBJ2-3, with D possibly TRBD2 on 7 matching bases. In germline, CDR1 is SEHNR, CDR2 FQNEAQ (reference sequence). V gave up 10 bases and J gave up 2 bases, with 19 bases separating them. CDR3 length: 15 amino acids. This chain's CDR3 is CAIMGGRKTTDTQYF. The CDR3 coding sequence is TGTGCCATCATGGGGGGGCGGAAAACCACAGATACGCAGTATTTT.

This chain links TRBV9 with TRBJ2-1; TRBD2 matches at 13 bases. The trim removed 5 bases at V and 7 bases at J, leaving 3 bases unmatched. This CDR3 is 14 amino acids long. Germline-derived CDR1 and CDR2 are SGDLS and YYNGEE. In DNA form, the CDR3 reads TGTGCCAGCAGAGGGACTAGCGGGGATAATGAGCAGTTCTTC. Protein sequence: CASRGTSGDNEQFF.

This sequence joins TRBV4-1 and TRBJ2-3, with D possibly matching TRBD2 (7 bases). This CDR3 contains 15 residues. Between the trimmed V and J ends, which lost 6 bases and 2 bases, there was a span of 15 bases. Looked up from germline, CDR1 is MGHRA and CDR2 is YSYEKL. The CDR3 protein is CASSWGGLFTDTQYF. In nucleotides, the CDR3 is TGCGCCAGCAGTTGGGGGGGCCTATTCACAGATACGCAGTATTTT.

The DNA of the CDR3 is TGCGCCAGCAGCCAAGTAATCACAAGGAATTCACCCCTCCACTTT. This codes for CASSQVITRNSPLHF. J is TRBJ1-6 and V is TRBV4-1; D is ambiguous. Per germline, CDR1 MGHRA and CDR2 YSYEKL. There are 15 residues in the CDR3. Between the trimmed V and J ends, which lost 1 base and 7 bases, there was a span of 11 bases.

The V call is TRBV18, the J call TRBJ1-3; D may be TRBD1 (5 bases). The CDR3 runs to 16 residues. Germline CDR1 and CDR2: KGHSH and LQKENI. Trimming took 5 bases from V and 0 from J, leaving 14 bases between them. The CDR3: CASSSGRGSSGNTIYF. The CDR3 nucleotides read TGTGCCAGCTCATCAGGACGGGGCTCCTCTGGAAACACCATATATTTT.

The V and J genes are TRBV12-1 and TRBJ2-7. TRBV12-1 is described as a pseudogene. The CDR3 runs to 17 residues. CDR3 in DNA: TGTGCCAGCAGCTTTTTTCCGCAATCGGCACAAACCTACGAGCAGTACTTC. It codes for CASSFFPQSAQTYEQYF.

V and J are TRBV10-2 and TRBJ2-3, with D perhaps TRBD1 (6 bases). The V end lost 2 bases, the J end lost 5 bases, and 8 bases lay between the germline ends. Germline V gives CDR1 WSHSY, CDR2 SAAADI. This CDR3 is built from 13 residues. The CDR3 DNA follows: TGCGCCAGCAGTGAGCAGGGGCAAGATACGCAGTATTTT. Its protein product is CASSEQGQDTQYF.

This clone was observed a few times. The genes are TRBV6-5 and TRBJ1-4, with D unresolved. Trimming took 7 bases from V and 8 from J, leaving 17 bases between them. The length of the CDR3 is 14 residues. Germline lookup yields CDR1 MNHEY and CDR2 SVGAGI. The CDR3 sequence is CASTDLSGGEKLFF. The CDR3 DNA follows: TGTGCCAGCACCGACCTATCTGGAGGCGAAAAACTGTTTTTT.

The chain couples TRBV5-8 to TRBJ2-2; D is uncertain. CDR1 and CDR2 from the germline V gene are SGHTS and YDEGEE. The CDR3 extends over 15 amino acids. Trimming stripped 4 bases from V and 1 base from J, with 11 bases between. The DNA of the CDR3 is TGTGCCAGCAGCCCCGTCACCGGGAACACCGGGGAGCTGTTTTTT. This encodes CASSPVTGNTGELFF. Full variable domain (outside the CDR3, taken from reference TRBV5-8 and TRBJ2-2): EAGVTQSPTHLIKTRGQQATLRCSPISGHTSVYWYQQALGLGLQFLLWYDEGEERNRGNFPPRFSGRQFPNYSSELNVNALELEDSALYLCASSPVTGNTGELFFGEGSRLTVL.